The subject of this entry is one T cell receptor (beta chain). This clonotype was counted only a few times. No antigen is known for it. Germline and junction disagree at one end, which may indicate a read error. These data originate in a study of patients and donors after allogeneic stem cell transplantation (TCRdb year 2020). Libraries were constructed by RT-PCR. Data came from a NextSeq 550. TCRdb reran the public reads through fastp at Q25 and MiXCR, keeping productive beta chains. Rows with a matching CDR3 protein are joined into one entry that keeps the most common DNA and genes. The sample table contains about a million distinct CDR3 sequences; only one count was recorded for over 15% of them. Of the sample, around 5.5% is held by the ten largest clones. There are 16 amino acids in the CDR3, from cysteine to phenylalanine inclusive. Solely the CDR3 DNA is kept, with 48 bases framed from the first base.

In this chain, TRBV12-3 or TRBV12-4 is recombined with TRBJ2-2; TRBD2 agrees with 13 junctional bases. Specimen: blood, either unsorted or a sorted T cell fraction (not recorded which). The clonotype comes from a human donor who was either an allogeneic HSCT recipient or a stem cell or donor lymphocyte infusion donor (not recorded which). It is not recorded whose cells these are; they may come from a transplant donor. Here the CDR3 is given as CASRLGTSGVTGELFF. The DNA is TGTGCCAGCAGATTAGGGACTAGCGGGGTAACCGGGGAGCTGTTTTTT.